One and the same sample provided the 28 T cell receptor beta chains below, sequenced in a study of cytomegalovirus exposure and HLA in healthy donors. Primers for the PCR totalled 60 Vbeta and 13 Jbeta. This table comes from immunoSEQ multiplex PCR, and its TCRdb copy is limited to in-frame clones, with some not included. The table lists over 100,000 clones. Sequences were obtained from PBMCs. These receptors were collected from a man between 18 and 35 years old in good health and CMV-seronegative.

The V call is TRBV14, the J call TRBJ2-7; unclear D gene. The CDR3 spans 18 residues. V lost 1 base and J lost 0, with 19 bases in between. Germline V lookup: CDR1 SGHDN, CDR2 FVKESK. The DNA of the CDR3 is TGTGCCAGCAGCCAAGGTTCGTTAACGGCGGTTAGCTCCTACGAGCAGTACTTC. Protein product: CASSQGSLTAVSSYEQYF. Full variable domain (outside the CDR3, taken from reference TRBV14 and TRBJ2-7): EAGVTQFPSHSVIEKGQTVTLRCDPISGHDNLYWYRRVMGKEIKFLLHFVKESKQDESGMPNNRFLAERTGGTYSTLKVQPAELEDSGVYFCASSQGSLTAVSSYEQYFGPGTRLTVT.

J is TRBJ1-5 and V is TRBV18; no definite D call. The CDR3 loop spans 14 amino acids. Germline CDR1 KGHSH, CDR2 LQKENI. V was pared by 4 bases and J by 5 bases, with 12 bases between. The chain's CDR3 is CASSLNDKYQPQHF. CDR3 bases: TGTGCCAGCTCACTCAACGACAAGTATCAGCCCCAGCATTTT.

Regarding this clone: Mismatch with germline at one junction end may stem from a read error. The chain joins TRBV30 to TRBJ2-7, with D unresolved. CDR3 length: 10 residues. The germline V gene has CDR1 GTSNPN and CDR2 SVGIG (reference sequence). The CDR3 is CAWKKQTIEF. CDR3 DNA sequence: TGTGCCTGGAAGAAACAGACCATCGAGTTC.

V gene TRBV11-1 combines with J gene TRBJ1-4; tentatively, D is TRBD1 (6 bases). The V gene lost 4 bases and the J gene lost 4 bases, with 13 bases spanning the gap. The CDR3 runs to 15 residues. CDR1 and CDR2 from the germline V gene are SGHAT and FQDESV (reference sequence). This chain's CDR3 is CASSSLDRRNEKLFF. DNA of the CDR3: TGTGCCAGCAGCTCATTGGACAGACGTAATGAAAAACTGTTTTTT.

V gene TRBV14 combines with J gene TRBJ2-7, with unresolved D. V was cut by 6 bases and J by 3 bases, with 9 bases left in between. The CDR3 has 12 amino acids. The germline gives CDR1 SGHDN, CDR2 FVKESK. The CDR3 protein is CASSPRYYEQYF. The CDR3 DNA reads as TGTGCCAGCAGTCCGAGGTACTACGAGCAGTACTTC.

This chain connects TRBV2 to TRBJ2-7; 7 bases match TRBD1. The V segment lost 7 bases and the J segment 2 bases; nucleotides outside the gene matches: 17. CDR3 length: 17 amino acids. Germline V lookup: CDR1 SNHLY, CDR2 FYNNEI. CDR3: CASIGGRGSNGPYEQYF. In DNA form, the CDR3 reads TGTGCCAGCATAGGGGGCAGGGGATCCAACGGACCCTACGAGCAGTACTTC.

The rearrangement joins TRBV7-2 to TRBJ1-6, with 10 bases lining up with TRBD1. V lost 7 bases to trimming and J lost 9 bases; unmatched junction nucleotides: 9. This CDR3 has 15 amino acids. In germline, CDR1 is SGHTA, CDR2 FQGNSA. The CDR3 DNA sequence: TGTGCCAGCAACAAACCGGGACAGGGGTTTTCACCCCTCCACTTT. Translating gives CASNKPGQGFSPLHF. Full variable domain (missing parts from reference TRBV7-2 and TRBJ1-6): GAGVSQSPSNKVTEKGKDVELRCDPISGHTALYWYRQSLGQGLEFLIYFQGNSAPDKSGLPSDRFSAERTGGSVSTLTIQRTQQEDSAVYLCASNKPGQGFSPLHFGNGTRLTVT.

The rearrangement joins TRBV23-1 to TRBJ2-7, with 7 bases lining up with TRBD1. TRBV23-1 is annotated as an ORF whose role is uncertain. Unmatched junction bases numbered 6, after V lost 3 bases and J lost 4 bases. The CDR3 runs 14 residues. CDR3 coding DNA: TGCGCCAGCAGTCAGAACAGGGGAACGTACGAGCAGTACTTC. Translated, it gives CASSQNRGTYEQYF.

This chain links TRBV27 with TRBJ2-4; TRBD1 matches 12 bases. The CDR3 runs 16 residues. Germline V CDR1 and CDR2: MNHEY, SMNVEV (reference sequence). The V gene end was trimmed by 5 bases and the J gene end by 5 bases; junction bases not matched to a gene: 7. CDR3 DNA: TGTGCCAGCAGTGCGAGGGACAGGGGGCTAGAAAACATTCAGTACTTC. This encodes CASSARDRGLENIQYF.

The chain has TRBV7-9 and TRBJ1-3; no clear D gene. Trimming pared 11 bases from V and 0 bases from J, leaving 20 bases between. CDR3 length: 16 residues. The germline CDR1 and CDR2 sequences are SEHNR and FQNEAQ (reference sequence). CDR3 sequence: CAGMGDTTRSGNTIYF. As DNA, the CDR3 is TGTGCCGGCATGGGAGATACAACGCGCTCTGGAAACACCATATATTTT.

J is TRBJ2-7 and V is TRBV11-3; 8 nucleotides agree with TRBD1. The CDR3 is 15 amino acids. V gave up 5 bases and J gave up 7 bases; unmatched junction bases: 13. Germline V gene lookup returns CDR1 SGHNT and CDR2 YENEEA. As DNA, the CDR3 is TGTGCCAGCAGCCAGACCGACAGGGGAAGTTGGGAGCAGTACTTC. Translated: CASSQTDRGSWEQYF. The whole variable domain, filled in from reference TRBV11-3 and TRBJ2-7, reads EAGVVQSPRYKIIEKKQPVAFWCNPISGHNTLYWYLQNLGQGPELLIRYENEEAVDDSQLPKDRFSAERLKGVDSTLKIQPAELGDSAVYLCASSQTDRGSWEQYFGPGTRLTVT.

The gene calls are TRBV19 and TRBJ1-5, with D unclear. The CDR3 is 14 residues long. Germline CDR1 and CDR2: LNHDA and SQIVND (reference sequence). Trimming removed 5 bases at V and 6 bases at J, with 14 bases between. In DNA form, the CDR3 reads TGTGCCAGTAGTCTGACTTCGGCGGGTCAGCCCCAGCATTTT. Protein: CASSLTSAGQPQHF.

The rearrangement links TRBV27 to TRBJ2-7, with D possibly TRBD2 on 6 matching bases. This CDR3 region has 13 residues. Between the trimmed V and J ends, which lost 4 bases and 3 bases, there was a span of 10 bases. Germline V gene sequence: CDR1 MNHEY, CDR2 SMNVEV (reference sequence). The CDR3 here is CASSSRTNYEQYF. The CDR3 DNA follows: TGTGCCAGCAGTTCGCGGACTAACTACGAGCAGTACTTC.

The rearrangement uses TRBV28 and TRBJ2-7; 8 bases agree with TRBD1. This CDR3 has 15 residues. V was pared by 3 bases and J by 6 bases, with 10 bases of the junction left unmatched. Germline CDR1 is MDHEN and CDR2 is SYDVKM. The CDR3: CASSFQGAARGEQYF. CDR3 nucleotides: TGTGCCAGCAGTTTCCAGGGGGCGGCGCGGGGCGAGCAGTACTTC.

The chain has TRBV25-1 and TRBJ2-7; TRBD2 matches at 7 bases. V trimming: 4 bases; J trimming: 2 bases; junction bases outside the gene matches: 8. From germline, CDR1 is MGHDK and CDR2 SYGVNS. The CDR3 runs 15 residues. As DNA, the CDR3 is TGTGCCAGCAGTGCGGGGGAGGGGCACACCTACGAGCAGTACTTC. Translation: CASSAGEGHTYEQYF.

Details on this clone: Other DNA sequences within the sample encode an identical CDR3. The V and J genes are TRBV5-1 and TRBJ2-7; the match to TRBD2 covers 11 bases. Germline V gene lookup returns CDR1 SGHRS and CDR2 YFSETQ. This CDR3 has 14 amino acids. V was pared by 5 bases and J by 3 bases, with 4 bases of the junction left unmatched. The CDR3 reads CASRPGTSGYEQYF. For the CDR3, the DNA is TGCGCCAGCAGGCCCGGGACTAGCGGCTACGAGCAGTACTTC.

This chain uses TRBV21-1 with TRBJ1-3. TRBV21-1 is annotated as a pseudogene. This CDR3 spans 15 amino acids. Written as DNA, the CDR3 is TGTGCCAGCAGCAAAGGTTTAGTCTCTGGAAACACCATATATTTT. Protein product: CASSKGLVSGNTIYF.

This chain links TRBV28 with TRBJ1-2; D ambiguous. Trimming shortened V by 8 bases and J by 0 bases, and 13 bases separated the two germline ends. CDR3 length: 14 amino acids. CDR1 and CDR2 (germline): MDHEN, SYDVKM. Written as DNA, the CDR3 is TGTGCCAGCCTACTCCGGGGAACTAACTATGGCTACACCTTC. Its translation is CASLLRGTNYGYTF.

V is TRBV5-4 and J is TRBJ2-7; D is possibly TRBD1 (5 bases). CDR3 length equals 13 residues. Germline V gene lookup returns CDR1 SGHNT and CDR2 YYREEE (reference sequence). The germline V and J ends were trimmed by 4 bases and 2 bases, with 10 bases remaining between them. The CDR3 loop is CASSGAGPYEQYF. The CDR3 bases are TGTGCCAGCAGCGGGGCAGGGCCCTACGAGCAGTACTTC.

The rearrangement uses TRBV29-1 and TRBJ1-1, with 7 bases fitting TRBD1. This CDR3 spans 14 amino acids. CDR1 and CDR2 from the germline V gene are SQVTM and ANQGSEA. Losses at the gene ends were 4 bases for V and 5 bases for J; bases not matched to a gene: 10. The CDR3 bases are TGCAGCGTTGCCGTCTTGACAGGGAGGACTGAAGCTTTCTTT. Translating it yields CSVAVLTGRTEAFF. Based on the CDR3 plus reference TRBV29-1 and TRBJ1-1, the full variable domain is SAVISQKPSRDICQRGTSLTIQCQVDSQVTMMFWYRQQPGQSLTLIATANQGSEATYESGFVIDKFPISRPNLTFSTLTVSNMSPEDSSIYLCSVAVLTGRTEAFFGQGTRLTVV.

The chain couples TRBV10-3 to TRBJ2-6; 7 bases agree with TRBD1. V was clipped by 3 bases and J by 2 bases; unmatched bases: 19. In germline, CDR1 is ENHRY, CDR2 SYGVKD. The CDR3 consists of 21 residues. The CDR3 reads CAISDYDRDETRSTGANVLTF. CDR3 DNA sequence: TGTGCCATCAGTGATTACGACAGGGATGAGACCCGGTCCACTGGGGCCAACGTCCTGACTTTC.

The chain carries TRBV28 and TRBJ1-5, with 10 bases identical to TRBD1. The V and J ends lost 1 base and 4 bases, in that order; junction bases with no gene match: 7. Looked up from germline, CDR1 is MDHEN and CDR2 is SYDVKM. The CDR3 runs to 17 residues. The CDR3: CASSLSFRQGANQPQHF. In DNA form, the CDR3 reads TGTGCCAGCAGTTTATCATTCCGACAGGGGGCGAATCAGCCCCAGCATTTT.

The chain couples TRBV19 to TRBJ1-5, with a possible D match to TRBD1 (5 bases). CDR1 and CDR2 from the germline V gene are LNHDA and SQIVND (reference sequence). This CDR3 comprises 15 residues. V was shortened by 6 bases and J by 3 bases, with 15 bases between the two germline ends. CDR3 in DNA: TGTGCCAGTAGCCGGGACTGGAACCCCAATCAGCCCCAGCATTTT. Protein sequence: CASSRDWNPNQPQHF.

The rearrangement joins TRBV4-2 to TRBJ2-7; 13 bases align to TRBD2. The V gene's germline CDR1 is LGHNA and CDR2 YNFKEQ. V lost 2 bases to trimming and J lost 1 base; unmatched junction nucleotides: 8. This CDR3 contains 18 residues. The CDR3 sequence: CASSQPGLAGPTSYEQYF. DNA for the CDR3: TGTGCCAGCAGCCAACCGGGACTAGCGGGACCAACTTCCTACGAGCAGTACTTC.

This rearrangement joins TRBV7-9 to TRBJ2-2; D not certain. This CDR3 region has 14 residues. Germline loops: CDR1 SEHNR, CDR2 FQNEAQ (reference sequence). V was trimmed by 3 bases and J by 1 base, leaving 6 bases between them. CDR3 loop: CASSFQQNTGELFF. The CDR3, as DNA: TGTGCCAGCAGCTTCCAACAGAACACCGGGGAGCTGTTTTTT.

The gene calls are TRBV7-2 and TRBJ2-6; D gene unclear. The CDR3 is made up of 15 amino acids. Germline assignment: CDR1 SGHTA and CDR2 FQGNSA. V gave up 8 bases and J gave up 0 bases, with 11 bases separating them. This CDR3 reads CASPLGVSGANVLTF. For the CDR3, the DNA is TGTGCCAGCCCTCTCGGAGTCTCTGGGGCCAACGTCCTGACTTTC.

The chain employs TRBV2 and TRBJ1-1; no clear D gene. Trimming stripped 8 bases from V and 8 bases from J, with 12 bases between. The CDR3 is 11 amino acids. Germline V gene data show CDR1 as SNHLY and CDR2 as FYNNEI. The CDR3, as DNA: TGTGCCAGCCCCGGGGTGACGGAAGCTTTCTTT. Translated, it gives CASPGVTEAFF.

CDR3 sequence (DNA): TGTGCCAGCAGTGCCCAAAGACTAGACACCCAAGAGACCCAGTACTTC. This codes for CASSAQRLDTQETQYF. The V and J genes are TRBV25-1 and TRBJ2-5, with D perhaps TRBD2 (6 bases). This CDR3 is 16 amino acids long. The ends were cut back, 4 bases at V and 1 base at J, with 16 bases in the middle. Germline V CDR1 and CDR2: MGHDK, SYGVNS.